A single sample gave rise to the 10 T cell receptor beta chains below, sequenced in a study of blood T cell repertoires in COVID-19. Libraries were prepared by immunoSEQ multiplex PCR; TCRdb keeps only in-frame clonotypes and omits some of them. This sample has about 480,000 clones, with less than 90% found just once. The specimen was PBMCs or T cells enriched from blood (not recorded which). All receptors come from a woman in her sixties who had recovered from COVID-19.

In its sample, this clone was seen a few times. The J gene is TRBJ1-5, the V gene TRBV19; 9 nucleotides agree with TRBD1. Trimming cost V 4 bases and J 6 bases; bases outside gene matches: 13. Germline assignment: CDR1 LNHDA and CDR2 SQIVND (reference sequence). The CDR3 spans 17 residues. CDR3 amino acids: CASSKSLQGAEGQPQHF. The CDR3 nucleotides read TGTGCCAGTAGTAAGTCCTTACAGGGGGCGGAAGGTCAGCCCCAGCATTTT.

CDR3 amino acids: CASSGGQANNEQFF. Written as DNA, the CDR3 is TGCGCCAGCAGCGGGGGACAGGCTAACAATGAGCAGTTCTTC. The rearrangement uses TRBV5-1 and TRBJ2-1; 8 bases align to TRBD1. J was trimmed by 5 bases and V by 4 bases; bases with no gene match: 5. There are 14 residues in the CDR3. From germline, CDR1 is SGHRS and CDR2 YFSETQ.

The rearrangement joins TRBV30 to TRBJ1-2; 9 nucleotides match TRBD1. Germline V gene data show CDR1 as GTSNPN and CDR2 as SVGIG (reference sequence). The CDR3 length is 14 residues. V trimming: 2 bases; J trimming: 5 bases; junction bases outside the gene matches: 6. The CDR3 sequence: CAWSNTGGGYGYTF. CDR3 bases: TGTGCCTGGAGTAATACAGGGGGCGGGTATGGCTACACCTTC.

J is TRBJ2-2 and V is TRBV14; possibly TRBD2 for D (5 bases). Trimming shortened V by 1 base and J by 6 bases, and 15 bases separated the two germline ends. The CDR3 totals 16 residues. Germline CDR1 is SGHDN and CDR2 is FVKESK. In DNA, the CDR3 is TGTGCCAGCAGCCAAGTTCGTCTAGCTCCGGCCGGGGAGCTGTTTTTT. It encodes CASSQVRLAPAGELFF.

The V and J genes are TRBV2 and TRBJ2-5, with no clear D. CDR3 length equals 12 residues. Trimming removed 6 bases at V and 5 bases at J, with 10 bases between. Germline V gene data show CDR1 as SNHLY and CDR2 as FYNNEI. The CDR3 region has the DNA TGTGCCAGCAGCTCGGCCGGGGAGACCCAGTACTTC. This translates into CASSSAGETQYF. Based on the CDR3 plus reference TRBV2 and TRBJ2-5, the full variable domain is EPEVTQTPSHQVTQMGQEVILRCVPISNHLYFYWYRQILGQKVEFLVSFYNNEISEKSEIFDDQFSVERPDGSNFTLKIRSTKLEDSAMYFCASSSAGETQYFGPGTRLLVL.

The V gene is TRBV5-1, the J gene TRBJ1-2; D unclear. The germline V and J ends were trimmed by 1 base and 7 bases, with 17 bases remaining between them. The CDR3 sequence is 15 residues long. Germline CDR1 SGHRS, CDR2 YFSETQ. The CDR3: CASSLNGITDGGYTF. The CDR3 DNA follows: TGCGCCAGCAGCTTGAACGGGATTACAGACGGTGGCTACACCTTC.

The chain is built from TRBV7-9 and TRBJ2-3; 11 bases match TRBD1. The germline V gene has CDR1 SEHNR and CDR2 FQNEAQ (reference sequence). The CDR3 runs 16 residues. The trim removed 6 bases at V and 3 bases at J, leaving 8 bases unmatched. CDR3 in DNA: TGTGCCAGCAGGAGAACCGGGACAGGGGGAACAGATACGCAGTATTTT. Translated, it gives CASRRTGTGGTDTQYF.

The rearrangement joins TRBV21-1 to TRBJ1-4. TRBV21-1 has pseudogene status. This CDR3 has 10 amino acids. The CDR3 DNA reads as TGTGCCAGCCCGCGCGAAAAACTGTTTTTT. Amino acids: CASPREKLFF.

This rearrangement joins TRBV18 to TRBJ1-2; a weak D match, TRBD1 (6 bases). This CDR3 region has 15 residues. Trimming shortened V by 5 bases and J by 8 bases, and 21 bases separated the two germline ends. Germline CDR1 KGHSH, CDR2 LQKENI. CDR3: CASSEGIQGSRGYTF. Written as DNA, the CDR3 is TGTGCCAGCTCAGAGGGGATACAGGGATCGAGAGGCTACACCTTC.

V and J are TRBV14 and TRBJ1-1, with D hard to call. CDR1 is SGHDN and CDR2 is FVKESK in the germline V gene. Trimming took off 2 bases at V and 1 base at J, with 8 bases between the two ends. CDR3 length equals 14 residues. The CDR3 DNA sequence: TGTGCCAGCAGCCAAAACGGAGCGAACACTGAAGCTTTCTTT. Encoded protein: CASSQNGANTEAFF.